A selection of T cell receptor beta chains follows, all from one sample in a study of cytomegalovirus exposure and HLA in healthy donors. Sequencing used immunoSEQ multiplex PCR; TCRdb keeps in-frame clones, though not all of them. The sample holds 45,000 to 55,000 clones. The specimen was PBMCs. These receptors originate from a woman between 45 and 65 years old in good health and CMV-seropositive. CDR3s include the opening cysteine and the closing phenylalanine or tryptophan. D genes are given only for firm matches.

j_gene: TRBJ1-1
v_gene: TRBV4-2
d_gene: TRBD1
CDR3aa: CASSQDGTGRRTEAFF
CDR3nt: TGTGCCAGCAGCCAAGATGGGACAGGTAGAAGGACTGAAGCTTTCTTT

j_gene: TRBJ2-7
v_gene: TRBV6-6
d_gene: .
CDR3aa: CASRFTSASSYEQYF
CDR3nt: TGTGCCAGCAGGTTTACTAGTGCGAGCTCCTACGAGCAGTACTTC

j_gene: TRBJ1-1
v_gene: TRBV29-1
d_gene: TRBD1
CDR3aa: CSVGIGTGTEAFF
CDR3nt: TGCAGCGTTGGGATCGGGACAGGCACTGAAGCTTTCTTT

j_gene: TRBJ2-7
v_gene: TRBV5-8
d_gene: .
CDR3aa: CASSYIGYEQYF
CDR3nt: TGTGCCAGCAGTTATATCGGGTACGAGCAGTACTTC

j_gene: TRBJ2-1
v_gene: TRBV11-2
d_gene: .
CDR3aa: CASSLSTGIEQFF
CDR3nt: TGTGCCAGCAGCCTTAGCACGGGTATCGAGCAGTTCTTC

j_gene: TRBJ1-5
v_gene: TRBV5-1
d_gene: .
CDR3aa: CASSLVGNSNQPQHF
CDR3nt: TGCGCCAGCAGCTTGGTCGGGAACAGCAATCAGCCCCAGCATTTT

j_gene: TRBJ2-1
v_gene: TRBV30
d_gene: TRBD2
CDR3aa: CAWSGTSYDNEQFF
CDR3nt: TGTGCCTGGAGTGGGACTAGTTACGACAATGAGCAGTTCTTC

j_gene: TRBJ2-1
v_gene: TRBV28
d_gene: TRBD2
CDR3aa: CASHLGGVTYNEQFF
CDR3nt: TGTGCCAGCCACTTGGGAGGGGTTACCTACAATGAGCAGTTCTTC

j_gene: TRBJ2-5
v_gene: TRBV5-1
d_gene: TRBD2
CDR3aa: CASRGLAGGPIGETQYF
CDR3nt: TGCGCCAGCAGAGGACTAGCGGGAGGCCCTATCGGGGAGACCCAGTACTTC

j_gene: TRBJ2-7
v_gene: TRBV19
d_gene: .
CDR3aa: CASGGNRRDLYEQYF
CDR3nt: TGTGCCAGTGGGGGGAACAGGAGGGATCTCTACGAGCAGTACTTC

j_gene: TRBJ1-1
v_gene: TRBV18
d_gene: .
CDR3aa: CASSPRQNTEAFF
CDR3nt: TGTGCCAGCTCTCCACGACAGAACACTGAAGCTTTCTTT

j_gene: TRBJ2-2
v_gene: TRBV4-1
d_gene: .
CDR3aa: CASSPLGGRGGELFF
CDR3nt: TGCGCCAGCAGTCCCCTCGGGGGGCGGGGCGGGGAGCTGTTTTTT

j_gene: TRBJ1-4
v_gene: TRBV4-3
d_gene: .
CDR3aa: CASSQEGWTGTNEKLFF
CDR3nt: TGCGCCAGCAGCCAAGAAGGGTGGACGGGAACGAATGAAAAACTGTTTTTT

j_gene: TRBJ1-5
v_gene: TRBV6-1
d_gene: .
CDR3aa: CATRGGTYSNQPQHF
CDR3nt: TGTGCCACTAGGGGGGGGACTTATAGCAATCAGCCCCAGCATTTT

j_gene: TRBJ2-1
v_gene: TRBV5-1
d_gene: .
CDR3aa: CASSLAADSIDEQFF
CDR3nt: TGCGCCAGCAGCTTGGCTGCGGATTCCATAGATGAGCAGTTCTTC

j_gene: TRBJ1-1
v_gene: TRBV15
d_gene: .
CDR3aa: CATEGGRSTEAFF
CDR3nt: TGTGCCACCGAGGGCGGTAGGAGCACTGAAGCTTTCTTT

j_gene: TRBJ2-6
v_gene: TRBV11-2
d_gene: .
CDR3aa: CASSFALSGANVLTF
CDR3nt: TGTGCCAGCAGCTTCGCGCTCTCTGGGGCCAACGTCCTGACTTTC

j_gene: TRBJ2-3
v_gene: TRBV5-1
d_gene: .
CDR3aa: CASRLRDTQYF
CDR3nt: TGCGCCAGCCGACTTCGAGATACGCAGTATTTT

j_gene: TRBJ1-1
v_gene: TRBV7-2
d_gene: .
CDR3aa: CASSRGPGGSEAFF
CDR3nt: TGTGCCAGCTCGCGGGGCCCCGGGGGGAGTGAAGCTTTCTTT

j_gene: TRBJ2-7
v_gene: TRBV29-1
d_gene: TRBD2
CDR3aa: CSVRRGAYEQYF
CDR3nt: TGCAGCGTCCGGCGGGGGGCCTACGAGCAGTACTTC

j_gene: TRBJ2-7
v_gene: TRBV11-2
d_gene: .
CDR3aa: CASSPMRSSYEQYF
CDR3nt: TGTGCCAGCAGCCCTATGAGGAGCTCCTACGAGCAGTACTTC

j_gene: TRBJ2-5
v_gene: TRBV4-1
d_gene: TRBD1
CDR3aa: CASSQERRQGVRETQYF
CDR3nt: TGCGCCAGCAGCCAAGAAAGGCGACAGGGAGTCCGAGAGACCCAGTACTTC

j_gene: TRBJ1-2
v_gene: TRBV15
d_gene: TRBD1
CDR3aa: CATGDSLEHGYTF
CDR3nt: TGTGCCACTGGGGACAGTCTCGAACATGGCTACACCTTC

j_gene: TRBJ1-2
v_gene: TRBV19
d_gene: TRBD1
CDR3aa: CASTARGQGANYGYTF
CDR3nt: TGTGCCAGTACCGCGCGCGGTCAGGGGGCAAACTATGGCTACACCTTC

j_gene: TRBJ1-5
v_gene: TRBV28
d_gene: .
CDR3aa: CASSLEGLYQPQHF
CDR3nt: TGTGCCAGCAGTTTGGAGGGATTGTATCAGCCCCAGCATTTT

j_gene: TRBJ2-3
v_gene: TRBV19
d_gene: TRBD2
CDR3aa: CASSLLAGGGTDTQYF
CDR3nt: TGTGCCAGTAGCCTTCTAGCGGGAGGGGGCACAGATACGCAGTATTTT

j_gene: TRBJ1-2
v_gene: TRBV4-3
d_gene: .
CDR3aa: CASSQEMGRGYGYTF
CDR3nt: TGCGCCAGCAGCCAAGAAATGGGCCGAGGGTATGGCTACACCTTC

j_gene: TRBJ2-3
v_gene: TRBV7-9
d_gene: .
CDR3aa: CASSLESPSGTQYF
CDR3nt: TGTGCCAGCAGCTTAGAGAGTCCCAGCGGTACGCAGTATTTT

j_gene: TRBJ2-5
v_gene: TRBV5-1
d_gene: .
CDR3aa: CASSLAVTEQETQYF
CDR3nt: TGCGCCAGCAGCTTGGCCGTCACAGAACAAGAGACCCAGTACTTC

j_gene: TRBJ2-1
v_gene: TRBV4-1
d_gene: TRBD2
CDR3aa: CASSQPRGGVYNEQFF
CDR3nt: TGCGCCAGCAGCCAACCCCGGGGGGGCGTCTACAATGAGCAGTTCTTC

j_gene: TRBJ2-1
v_gene: TRBV4-2
d_gene: TRBD2
CDR3aa: CASSPLASGSSYNEQFF
CDR3nt: TGTGCCAGCAGCCCCCTCGCGAGCGGGAGCTCCTACAATGAGCAGTTCTTC

j_gene: TRBJ2-3
v_gene: TRBV5-1
d_gene: TRBD2
CDR3aa: CASSLPTSGSADTQYF
CDR3nt: TGCGCCAGCAGCCTCCCGACTAGCGGGAGCGCAGATACGCAGTATTTT

j_gene: TRBJ1-1
v_gene: TRBV5-1
d_gene: .
CDR3aa: CASAWGGSNTEAFF
CDR3nt: TGCGCCAGCGCCTGGGGGGGTTCAAACACTGAAGCTTTCTTT

j_gene: TRBJ1-1
v_gene: TRBV5-1
d_gene: .
CDR3aa: CASSPLQGPTEAFF
CDR3nt: TGCGCCAGCAGCCCACTACAGGGCCCCACTGAAGCTTTCTTT

j_gene: TRBJ1-6
v_gene: TRBV4-1
d_gene: .
CDR3aa: CASSQDPGFTSYNSPLHF
CDR3nt: TGCGCCAGCAGCCAAGACCCAGGGTTTACTTCCTATAATTCACCCCTCCACTTT

j_gene: TRBJ1-2
v_gene: TRBV5-4
d_gene: TRBD1
CDR3aa: CASSPWTGFYGYTF
CDR3nt: TGTGCCAGCAGCCCGTGGACAGGATTCTATGGCTACACCTTC

j_gene: TRBJ2-7
v_gene: TRBV28
d_gene: TRBD1
CDR3aa: CASSFPGTATREYF
CDR3nt: TGTGCCAGCAGTTTTCCTGGGACAGCTACGAGGGAGTACTTC

j_gene: TRBJ2-3
v_gene: TRBV9
d_gene: TRBD2
CDR3aa: CASSVGPWAGGTDTQYF
CDR3nt: TGTGCCAGCAGCGTAGGTCCCTGGGCGGGGGGCACAGATACGCAGTATTTT

j_gene: TRBJ1-6
v_gene: TRBV2
d_gene: TRBD1
CDR3aa: CASSDGQGGNSPLHF
CDR3nt: TGTGCCAGCAGTGACGGACAGGGAGGGAATTCACCCCTCCACTTT